The 6 T cell receptor beta chains listed next were all sequenced from one sample in a study of cytomegalovirus exposure and HLA in healthy donors. Primers: 60 Vbeta forward and 13 Jbeta reverse. The assay was immunoSEQ multiplex PCR, and TCRdb's table has in-frame clones only and misses some. The table has 150,000 to 170,000 clones, 79% seen once. Material for sequencing was PBMCs. The receptor source for this set is a man aged 30 to 45 in good health and CMV-seropositive.

This chain uses TRBV6-1 with TRBJ1-4, with 8 nucleotides matching TRBD1. J was trimmed by 6 bases and V by 7 bases; bases with no gene match: 7. Germline V gene sequence: CDR1 MNHNS, CDR2 SASEGT. The CDR3 totals 14 residues. CDR3 nucleotides: TGTGCCAGCACCATATCCAGGGGGCATGAAAAACTGTTTTTT. Translating gives CASTISRGHEKLFF.

J is TRBJ2-5 and V is TRBV5-6; D might be TRBD1 (5 bases). The CDR3 has 15 residues. Germline V gene data show CDR1 as SGHDT and CDR2 as YYEEEE. Trimming removed 4 bases at V and 4 bases at J, with 17 bases between. The CDR3 bases are TGTGCCAGCAGCGCACGCGCAGGGATGGGAGAGACCCAGTACTTC. This sequence encodes CASSARAGMGETQYF. Looking up the rest from reference TRBV5-6 and TRBJ2-5 gives the full variable domain: DAGVTQSPTHLIKTRGQQVTLRCSPKSGHDTVSWYQQALGQGPQFIFQYYEEEERQRGNFPDRFSGHQFPNYSSELNVNALLLGDSALYLCASSARAGMGETQYFGPGTRLLVL.

This chain uses TRBV14 with TRBJ1-1, with D unresolved. Germline assignment: CDR1 SGHDN and CDR2 FVKESK. CDR3 length equals 15 residues. V was shortened by 0 bases and J by 0 bases, with 8 bases between the two germline ends. CDR3 coding DNA: TGTGCCAGCAGCCAAGAACGGGGTTTGAACACTGAAGCTTTCTTT. The encoded protein is CASSQERGLNTEAFF.

The chain is built from TRBV19 and TRBJ2-7; possibly TRBD2 for D (6 bases). Per germline, CDR1 LNHDA and CDR2 SQIVND (reference sequence). The V end lost 6 bases, the J end lost 0 bases, and 24 bases lay between the germline ends. The CDR3 covers 18 residues. CDR3 amino acids: CASRRVGGRTRSSYEQYF. The CDR3 bases are TGTGCCAGTAGGAGGGTGGGGGGACGGACCCGGAGCTCCTACGAGCAGTACTTC. The full variable domain, its missing parts supplied by reference TRBV19 and TRBJ2-7, is DGGITQSPKYLFRKEGQNVTLSCEQNLNHDAMYWYRQDPGQGLRLIYYSQIVNDFQKGDIAEGYSVSREKKESFPLTVTSAQKNPTAFYLCASRRVGGRTRSSYEQYFGPGTRLTVT.

This clone has only a few counts. The chain links TRBV5-4 to TRBJ1-2, with TRBD1 matching over 9 bases. J was trimmed by 7 bases and V by 3 bases; bases with no gene match: 4. In germline, CDR1 is SGHNT, CDR2 YYREEE (reference sequence). The CDR3 has 13 residues. The CDR3 DNA reads TGTGCCAGCAGCTCGGGACAGGGCCTTGGCTACACCTTC. Amino acids: CASSSGQGLGYTF.

This chain uses TRBV10-3 with TRBJ2-5, with TRBD2 matching over 11 bases. This CDR3 spans 15 amino acids. J was trimmed by 4 bases and V by 10 bases; bases with no gene match: 11. CDR1 is ENHRY and CDR2 is SYGVKD in the germline V gene. The CDR3 DNA reads as TGTGCCACCAGGGGACTAGCGGAGGGGGGAGAGACCCAGTACTTC. Translation gives CATRGLAEGGETQYF.